This TCR beta chain was retrieved from a study of OX40 agonist ivuxolimab in advanced cancers. As for the study in general: Treatment of patients was with ivuxolimab, an agonistic anti-OX40 (CD134) antibody. Every 2 weeks, ivuxolimab was infused into the patients intravenously at between 0.01 and 10 mg/kg.

For this clone: Its target is unknown.

At cycle 4 day 1, cycle 7 day 1, and baseline, blood was sampled. Study-level findings and limits: In the 0.1-3.0 mg/kg groups, partial responders showed among the lowest expansion.

Here immunoSEQ multiplex PCR was the method, and the copy in TCRdb shows in-frame clones only, minus some. The sample shows roughly 48,000 clones, approximately 87% of them seen only once. Germline CDR1 and CDR2: SEHNR and FQNEAQ (reference sequence). V lost 1 base and J 4 bases, leaving 7 bases between the germline ends. The CDR3 has 14 amino acids. The J gene is TRBJ2-2, the V gene TRBV7-9, with unresolved D. Sequencing was performed on CD4+ or CD8+ T cells sorted from blood, taken in a trial of the OX40 agonist ivuxolimab. The origin of this receptor is an adult with an advanced solid tumor such as melanoma, head and neck, liver or kidney cancer. The CDR3 here is CASSLGLTTGELFF. The CDR3 coding sequence is TGTGCCAGCAGCTTAGGTCTGACCACCGGGGAGCTGTTTTTT.